The clone carrying this T cell receptor (beta chain) was found a few times. The sample is drawn from a study of blood T cells in healthy people across ages. Per germline, CDR1 SGDLS and CDR2 YYNGEE. V lost 4 bases to trimming and J lost 0 bases, with 14 bases between them. CDR3 size: 16 residues. Using a J-beta primer mix together with a sample-barcoded 5' primer, a second PCR was run for roughly 6 to 12 cycles. Using its own MiXCR run on the 5' RACE reads, TCRdb lists one record per CDR3 protein. The sample lists about 510,000 distinct CDR3 sequences; roughly a quarter were seen once. The sample also formed part of further work on T cells of mothers and their children.

The clonotype was recovered from a boy aged 2 to 9 in good health. Sequences were obtained from blood. V is TRBV9 and J is TRBJ2-4; D unresolved. CDR3 bases: TGTGCCAGCAGCCCGGGTAGCTCACTAGCCAAAAACATTCAGTACTTC. It yields the protein CASSPGSSLAKNIQYF.